These 27 T cell receptor beta chains were all obtained from the same sample, sequenced in a study of control samples from healthy donors and cancer patients. Sequenced by immunoSEQ multiplex PCR; TCRdb stores in-frame clones only, minus some. The table lists 110,000 or so clones, around 82% of them singletons, with roughly an eighth in the top ten. What was sequenced was blood. These receptor sequences come from a woman aged 45-65 years in good health.

This clone was observed a handful of times. This rearrangement joins TRBV7-8 to TRBJ2-3; TRBD2 matches at 10 bases. Germline trimming cut 5 bases from V and 6 bases from J; bases unmatched to any gene: 11. The V gene's germline CDR1 is SGHVS and CDR2 FQNEAQ. The CDR3 is made up of 16 amino acids. This chain's CDR3 is CASSARTSGGMDTQYF. The CDR3 coding sequence is TGTGCCAGCAGCGCGAGGACTAGCGGTGGTATGGATACGCAGTATTTT.

This chain joins TRBV4-3 and TRBJ2-3; 7 nucleotides line up with TRBD2. The J segment lost 4 bases and the V segment lost 0 bases, leaving 7 bases of the junction unmatched. CDR1 and CDR2 (germline): LGHNA, YSLEER. The CDR3 has 16 residues. This chain's CDR3 is CASSQDGGSSADTQYF. The DNA of the CDR3 is TGCGCCAGCAGCCAAGATGGCGGGAGTAGCGCAGATACGCAGTATTTT.

This chain links TRBV4-1 with TRBJ1-1, with 9 bases matching TRBD1. Germline V gives CDR1 MGHRA, CDR2 YSYEKL. Losses at the gene ends were 4 bases for V and 2 bases for J; bases not matched to a gene: 8. The CDR3 spans 16 residues. This chain's CDR3 is CASSPRDRVSNTEAFF. The CDR3 region has the DNA TGCGCCAGCAGCCCCAGGGACAGGGTGTCAAACACTGAAGCTTTCTTT.

The rearrangement links TRBV7-3 to TRBJ1-1, with D possibly matching TRBD1 (5 bases). Trimming left V 6 bases short and J 8 bases short, with 16 bases between. There are 13 residues in the CDR3. Germline-derived CDR1 and CDR2 are SGHTA and FQGTGA. The CDR3 nucleotides read TGTGCCAGCAGTTCGAATCCGGGACGAGAAGCTTTCTTT. As protein: CASSSNPGREAFF.

The chain couples TRBV6-1 to TRBJ2-5; the match to TRBD2 covers 10 bases. V was clipped by 0 bases and J by 4 bases; unmatched bases: 14. The CDR3 is made up of 19 amino acids. Looked up from germline, CDR1 is MNHNS and CDR2 is SASEGT. In DNA form, the CDR3 reads TGTGCCAGCAGTGAAGCACTAGGACTAGCGGACACCCGGGGAGAGACCCAGTACTTC. Its protein product is CASSEALGLADTRGETQYF.

The CDR3 sequence: CASSVAGVPPNTGELFF. The CDR3 DNA sequence: TGTGCCAGCAGTGTGGCAGGGGTCCCCCCGAACACCGGGGAGCTGTTTTTT. The chain employs TRBV25-1 and TRBJ2-2; weak D call: TRBD1 (6 bases). V gave up 4 bases and J gave up 0 bases, with 15 bases separating them. CDR3 length: 17 residues. Germline values: CDR1 MGHDK, CDR2 SYGVNS.

The genes are TRBV14 and TRBJ2-1; 16 nucleotides line up with TRBD2. The CDR3 runs 18 residues. Germline V lookup: CDR1 SGHDN, CDR2 FVKESK. Trimming took 0 bases from V and 8 from J; bases not matched to a gene: 7. The CDR3 loop is CASSQEGLAGGLFDEQFF. For the CDR3, the DNA is TGTGCCAGCAGCCAAGAGGGACTAGCGGGGGGGCTTTTCGATGAGCAGTTCTTC. The entire variable domain, with the rest obtained from reference TRBV14 and TRBJ2-1, is as follows: EAGVTQFPSHSVIEKGQTVTLRCDPISGHDNLYWYRRVMGKEIKFLLHFVKESKQDESGMPNNRFLAERTGGTYSTLKVQPAELEDSGVYFCASSQEGLAGGLFDEQFFGPGTRLTVL.

The gene calls are TRBV20-1 and TRBJ2-7, with D possibly being TRBD2 (6 bases). Germline assignment: CDR1 DFQATT and CDR2 SNEGSKA (reference sequence). V was shortened by 3 bases and J by 6 bases, with 9 bases between the two germline ends. The CDR3 is 11 amino acids. The CDR3 is CSASGGSEQYF. DNA for the CDR3: TGCAGTGCTAGCGGGGGTAGCGAGCAGTACTTC.

This clone was detected a few times. V gene TRBV12-3 or TRBV12-4 combines with J gene TRBJ1-5; tentatively, D is TRBD1 (5 bases). The CDR3 sequence is 13 residues long. With 3 bases removed from V and 8 bases from J, the gap between germline ends came to 11 bases. The CDR3 here is CASSFGGEKPQHF. In nucleotides, the CDR3 is TGTGCCAGCAGTTTTGGAGGGGAGAAGCCCCAGCATTTT.

The V and J genes are TRBV4-3 and TRBJ1-2, with 7 bases identical to TRBD1. Germline V lookup: CDR1 LGHNA, CDR2 YSLEER. With 0 bases clipped from V and 5 bases from J, the junction kept 6 bases outside the gene matches. The CDR3 extends over 15 amino acids. The CDR3 spells CASSQELSGGYGYTF. CDR3 in DNA: TGCGCCAGCAGCCAAGAATTGTCAGGGGGGTATGGCTACACCTTC.

The chain has TRBV28 and TRBJ2-5, with 10 bases lining up with TRBD2. CDR3 length equals 14 residues. The germline V gene has CDR1 MDHEN and CDR2 SYDVKM. V was clipped by 6 bases and J by 1 base; unmatched bases: 2. The CDR3 coding sequence is TGTGCCAGCAGGTTAGCGGGGGGCCAAGAGACCCAGTACTTC. This translates into CASRLAGGQETQYF.

This clone turned up a few times. The chain links TRBV4-3 to TRBJ2-3; 12 bases align to TRBD2. CDR1 is LGHNA, CDR2 YSLEER, per germline. Trimming cost V 0 bases and J 1 base; bases outside gene matches: 5. CDR3 length equals 18 residues. CDR3 nucleotides: TGCGCCAGCAGCCAAGATGCGGGGACTAGCGGGCGCACAGATACGCAGTATTTT. It specifies CASSQDAGTSGRTDTQYF.

The chain carries TRBV4-3 and TRBJ1-1; 11 nucleotides line up with TRBD1. The CDR3 has 18 amino acids. J was trimmed by 0 bases and V by 2 bases; bases with no gene match: 8. Germline V gene sequence: CDR1 LGHNA, CDR2 YSLEER. CDR3 in DNA: TGCGCCAGCAGCCAAATCCCCGGGACAGGGGGGTTGAACACTGAAGCTTTCTTT. This gives the protein CASSQIPGTGGLNTEAFF.

The V gene is TRBV14, the J gene TRBJ1-1, with 11 bases matching TRBD1. V trimming: 0 bases; J trimming: 5 bases; junction bases outside the gene matches: 2. The CDR3 is 15 residues long. CDR1 and CDR2 (germline): SGHDN, FVKESK. The CDR3 is CASSQEGQGVTEAFF. The CDR3 coding sequence is TGTGCCAGCAGCCAAGAGGGACAGGGGGTAACTGAAGCTTTCTTT.

The chain carries TRBV15 and TRBJ2-1; D may be TRBD2 (5 bases). The length of the CDR3 is 16 residues. With 0 bases removed from V and 4 bases from J, the gap between germline ends came to 13 bases. The germline gives CDR1 LNHNV, CDR2 YYDKDF (reference sequence). The CDR3 DNA is TGTGCCACCAGCAGAGATAGTAAACTAGAATACAATGAGCAGTTCTTC. It encodes CATSRDSKLEYNEQFF. Filled out from reference TRBV15 and TRBJ2-1, the complete variable domain reads DAMVIQNPRYQVTQFGKPVTLSCSQTLNHNVMYWYQQKSSQAPKLLFHYYDKDFNNEADTPDNFQSRRPNTSFCFLDIRSPGLGDTAMYLCATSRDSKLEYNEQFFGPGTRLTVL.

The chain employs TRBV5-1 and TRBJ2-7, with 8 bases that match TRBD1. Trimming removed 0 bases from V and 2 bases from J; junction bases left unmatched: 4. Germline-derived CDR1 and CDR2 are SGHRS and YFSETQ. This CDR3 has 15 residues. The CDR3 bases are TGCGCCAGCAGCTTGGATGGGACAGGAACCTACGAGCAGTACTTC. Protein product: CASSLDGTGTYEQYF.

This clone has only a few counts. This chain joins TRBV11-3 and TRBJ2-7; the match to TRBD2 covers 15 bases. The CDR3 is 17 residues long. Trimming at V came to 5 bases and at J to 4 bases, leaving 9 bases not matched to a gene. Germline V gene data show CDR1 as SGHNT and CDR2 as YENEEA. This chain's CDR3 is CASSPRSGLAGGYEQYF. The CDR3 nucleotides read TGTGCCAGCAGCCCCAGGTCCGGACTAGCGGGGGGGTACGAGCAGTACTTC. The full variable domain, its missing parts supplied by reference TRBV11-3 and TRBJ2-7, is EAGVVQSPRYKIIEKKQPVAFWCNPISGHNTLYWYLQNLGQGPELLIRYENEEAVDDSQLPKDRFSAERLKGVDSTLKIQPAELGDSAVYLCASSPRSGLAGGYEQYFGPGTRLTVT.

The V and J genes are TRBV19 and TRBJ2-3; 8 nucleotides match TRBD1. V dropped 3 bases and J dropped 4; count of bases not matched to a gene: 6. The CDR3 contains 15 residues. The germline gives CDR1 LNHDA, CDR2 SQIVND (reference sequence). CDR3 in amino acids: CASSIDRGPPDTQYF. The CDR3 DNA reads TGTGCCAGTAGTATCGACAGGGGTCCGCCAGATACGCAGTATTTT.

The V and J genes are TRBV11-2 and TRBJ2-7, with D possibly matching TRBD1 (6 bases). The V end lost 1 base, the J end lost 6 bases, and 7 bases lay between the germline ends. Looked up from germline, CDR1 is SGHAT and CDR2 is FQNNGV. This CDR3 region has 12 residues. The CDR3: CASSLGGGEQYF. The CDR3 DNA follows: TGTGCCAGCAGCTTAGGAGGGGGCGAGCAGTACTTC.

This clone occurred once. This chain connects TRBV29-1 to TRBJ2-1; 13 positions match TRBD2. The CDR3 has 13 residues. Per germline, CDR1 SQVTM and CDR2 ANQGSEA. The CDR3 DNA reads TGCTGTACGGGACTAGCGGGGTTCAATGAGCAGTTCTTC. This codes for CCTGLAGFNEQFF.

CDR3 in DNA: TGTGCCAGCAGCCCGACGCACCGGGACAGGGTGGTCCAAGAGACCCAGTACTTC. Amino acids: CASSPTHRDRVVQETQYF. V is TRBV5-5 and J is TRBJ2-5; TRBD1 aligns across 9 bases. This CDR3 region has 18 residues. The J segment lost 1 base and the V segment lost 4 bases, leaving 14 bases of the junction unmatched. Germline V gene data show CDR1 as SGHKS and CDR2 as YYEKEE (reference sequence).

The rearrangement uses TRBV7-2 and TRBJ2-1; perhaps TRBD2 as D (6 bases). Germline loops: CDR1 SGHTA, CDR2 FQGNSA. This CDR3 is 17 amino acids long. V was shortened by 4 bases and J by 7 bases, with 23 bases between the two germline ends. The CDR3 spells CASSSNPGLLTGNEQFF. CDR3 sequence (DNA): TGTGCCAGCAGCTCCAATCCCGGACTATTAACTGGTAATGAGCAGTTCTTC.

The chain is built from TRBV7-2 and TRBJ1-2; 7 nucleotides match TRBD1. CDR1 is SGHTA, CDR2 FQGNSA, per germline. J lost 4 bases, V lost 5 bases, and 7 bases had no gene match. The CDR3 totals 14 residues. The CDR3, as DNA: TGTGCCAGCAGCGAGCGACAGGGAGGCTATGGCTACACCTTC. Its protein is CASSERQGGYGYTF.

The chain carries TRBV27 and TRBJ2-1; 7 positions match TRBD2. The V and J ends lost 7 bases and 5 bases, in that order; junction bases with no gene match: 8. The CDR3 has 14 amino acids. The germline V gene has CDR1 MNHEY and CDR2 SMNVEV (reference sequence). Here the CDR3 DNA reads TGTGCCAGCATGAGGCGGGAGTTGAACAATGAGCAGTTCTTC. This gives the protein CASMRRELNNEQFF.

V and J are TRBV28 and TRBJ1-4; 7 bases are shared with TRBD1. Losses at the gene ends were 7 bases for V and 8 bases for J; bases not matched to a gene: 16. Germline V gives CDR1 MDHEN, CDR2 SYDVKM. The CDR3 runs to 16 residues. The CDR3 reads CASTIPGGGGFEKLFF. The CDR3 nucleotides are TGTGCCAGCACCATCCCGGGAGGAGGGGGCTTCGAAAAACTGTTTTTT.

The gene calls are TRBV6-5 and TRBJ2-1, with 8 bases aligning to TRBD1. Germline V CDR1 and CDR2: MNHEY, SVGAGI. The CDR3 is 14 residues long. Losses at the gene ends were 7 bases for V and 1 base for J; bases not matched to a gene: 3. The CDR3 protein is CASTRTGSYNEQFF. The CDR3 DNA is TGTGCCAGCACCCGGACAGGGTCCTACAATGAGCAGTTCTTC.

This clone has just one count. V and J are TRBV28 and TRBJ1-5; D is uncertain. This CDR3 is built from 16 residues. Germline V gene lookup returns CDR1 MDHEN and CDR2 SYDVKM. V was pared by 3 bases and J by 4 bases, with 16 bases between. CDR3 DNA: TGTGCCAGCAGTTTTCGGTCGAGGGCCATTAATCAGCCCCAGCATTTT. Translation: CASSFRSRAINQPQHF.